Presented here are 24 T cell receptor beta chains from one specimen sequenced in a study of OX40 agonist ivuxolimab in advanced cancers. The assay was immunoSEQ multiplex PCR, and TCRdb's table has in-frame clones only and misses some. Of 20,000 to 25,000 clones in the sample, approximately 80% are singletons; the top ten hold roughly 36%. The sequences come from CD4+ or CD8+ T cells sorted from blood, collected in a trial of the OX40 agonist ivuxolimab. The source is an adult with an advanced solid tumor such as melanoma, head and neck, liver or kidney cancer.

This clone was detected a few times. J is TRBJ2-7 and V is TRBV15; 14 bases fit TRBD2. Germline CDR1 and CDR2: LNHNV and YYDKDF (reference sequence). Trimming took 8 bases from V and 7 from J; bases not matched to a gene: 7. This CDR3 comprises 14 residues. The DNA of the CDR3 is TGTGCCACCCAAAAGACTAGCGGGAGGGGTGAGCAGTACTTC. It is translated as CATQKTSGRGEQYF.

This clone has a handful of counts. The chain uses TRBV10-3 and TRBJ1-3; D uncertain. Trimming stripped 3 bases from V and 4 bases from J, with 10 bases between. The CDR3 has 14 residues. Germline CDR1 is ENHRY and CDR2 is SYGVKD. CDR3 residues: CAISEAGGGNTIYF. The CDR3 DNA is TGTGCCATCAGTGAAGCAGGCGGAGGAAACACCATATATTTT.

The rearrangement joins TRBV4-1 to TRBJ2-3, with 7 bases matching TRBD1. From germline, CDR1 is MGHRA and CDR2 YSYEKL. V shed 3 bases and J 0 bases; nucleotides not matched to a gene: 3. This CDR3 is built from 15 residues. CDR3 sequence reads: CASSHPTGSTDTQYF. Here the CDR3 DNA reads TGCGCCAGCAGCCACCCGACAGGGAGCACAGATACGCAGTATTTT.

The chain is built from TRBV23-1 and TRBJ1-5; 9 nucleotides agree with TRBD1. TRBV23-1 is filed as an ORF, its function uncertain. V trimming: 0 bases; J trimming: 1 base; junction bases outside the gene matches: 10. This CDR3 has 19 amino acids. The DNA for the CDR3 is TGCGCCAGCAGTCAATCGCTGGGACAGGGAGGTATGAGCAATCAGCCCCAGCATTTT. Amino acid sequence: CASSQSLGQGGMSNQPQHF.

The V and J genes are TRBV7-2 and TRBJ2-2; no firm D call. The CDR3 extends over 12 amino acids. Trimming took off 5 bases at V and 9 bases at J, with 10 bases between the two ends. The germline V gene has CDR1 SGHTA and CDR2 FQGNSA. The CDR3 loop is CASSILERELFF. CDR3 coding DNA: TGTGCCAGCAGCATACTGGAAAGGGAGCTGTTTTTT.

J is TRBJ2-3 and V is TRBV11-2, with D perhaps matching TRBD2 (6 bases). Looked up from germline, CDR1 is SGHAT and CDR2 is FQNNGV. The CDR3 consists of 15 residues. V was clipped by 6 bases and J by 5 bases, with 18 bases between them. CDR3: CASRVTGTGGDTQYF. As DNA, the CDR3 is TGTGCCAGCAGAGTCACAGGAACCGGGGGAGATACGCAGTATTTT.

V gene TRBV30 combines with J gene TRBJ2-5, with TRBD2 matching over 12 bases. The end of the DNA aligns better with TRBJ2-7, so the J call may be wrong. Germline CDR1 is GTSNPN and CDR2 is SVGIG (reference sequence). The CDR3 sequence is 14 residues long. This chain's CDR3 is CAWSAGLAGYEQYF. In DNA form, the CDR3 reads TGTGCCTGGTCTGCCGGACTAGCGGGATACGAGCAGTACTTC.

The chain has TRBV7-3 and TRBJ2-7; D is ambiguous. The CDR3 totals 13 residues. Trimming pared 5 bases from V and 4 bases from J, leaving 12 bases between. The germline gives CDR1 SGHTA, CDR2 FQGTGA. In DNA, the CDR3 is TGTGCCAGCAGCCTAGAAGACGGATACGAGCAGTACTTC. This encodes CASSLEDGYEQYF.

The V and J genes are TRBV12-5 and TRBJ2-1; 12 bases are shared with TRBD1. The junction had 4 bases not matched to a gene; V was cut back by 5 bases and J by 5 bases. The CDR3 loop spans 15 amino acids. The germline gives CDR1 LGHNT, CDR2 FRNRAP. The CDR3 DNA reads TGTGCTAGTGGTACGGGACAGGGGGCGGACAATGAGCAGTTCTTC. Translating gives CASGTGQGADNEQFF.

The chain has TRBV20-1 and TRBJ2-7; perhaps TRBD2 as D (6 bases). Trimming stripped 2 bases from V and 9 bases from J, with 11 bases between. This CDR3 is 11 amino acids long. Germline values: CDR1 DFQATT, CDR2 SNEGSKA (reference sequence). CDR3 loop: CSARSRRGQYF. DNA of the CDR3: TGCAGTGCTAGATCCCGGAGGGGGCAGTACTTC.

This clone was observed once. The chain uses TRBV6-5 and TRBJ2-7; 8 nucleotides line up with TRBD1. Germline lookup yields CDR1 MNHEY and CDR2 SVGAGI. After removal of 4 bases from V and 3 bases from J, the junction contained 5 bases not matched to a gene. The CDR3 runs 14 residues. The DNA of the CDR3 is TGTGCCAGCAGTTTCGGGACAGGACGCTACGAGCAGTACTTC. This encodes CASSFGTGRYEQYF.

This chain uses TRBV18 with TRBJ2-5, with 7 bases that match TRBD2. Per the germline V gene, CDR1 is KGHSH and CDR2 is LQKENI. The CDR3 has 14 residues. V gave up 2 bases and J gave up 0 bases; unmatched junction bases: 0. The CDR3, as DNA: TGTGCCAGCTCACCAGGGGGGGACCAAGAGACCCAGTACTTC. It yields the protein CASSPGGDQETQYF.

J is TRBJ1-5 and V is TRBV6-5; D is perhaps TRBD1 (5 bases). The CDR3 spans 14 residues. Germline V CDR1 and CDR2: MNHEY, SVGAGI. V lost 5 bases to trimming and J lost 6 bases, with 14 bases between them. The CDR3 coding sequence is TGTGCCAGCAGTGCCCTGGGGGGGGGTCAGCCCCAGCATTTT. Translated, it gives CASSALGGGQPQHF.

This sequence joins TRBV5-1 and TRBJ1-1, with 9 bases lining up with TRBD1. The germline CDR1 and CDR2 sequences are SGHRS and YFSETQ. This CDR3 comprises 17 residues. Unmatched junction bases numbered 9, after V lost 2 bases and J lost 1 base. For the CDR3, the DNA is TGCGCCAGCAGCTTCGCCGGGACAGGGCGTAAGAACACTGAAGCTTTCTTT. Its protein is CASSFAGTGRKNTEAFF.

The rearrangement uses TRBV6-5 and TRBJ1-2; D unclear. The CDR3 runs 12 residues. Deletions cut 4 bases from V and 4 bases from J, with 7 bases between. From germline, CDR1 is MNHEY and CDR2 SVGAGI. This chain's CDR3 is CASSFLLYGYTF. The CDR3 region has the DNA TGTGCCAGCAGTTTCCTTCTCTATGGCTACACCTTC.

The DNA of the CDR3 is TGTGCCAGCAGCGAATGGACGGTGAACAATGAGCAGTTCTTC. Translated: CASSEWTVNNEQFF. The gene calls are TRBV7-6 and TRBJ2-1; D remains unclear. Trimming took off 5 bases at V and 5 bases at J, with 13 bases between the two ends. The CDR3 sequence is 14 residues long. Germline values: CDR1 SGHVS, CDR2 FNYEAQ.

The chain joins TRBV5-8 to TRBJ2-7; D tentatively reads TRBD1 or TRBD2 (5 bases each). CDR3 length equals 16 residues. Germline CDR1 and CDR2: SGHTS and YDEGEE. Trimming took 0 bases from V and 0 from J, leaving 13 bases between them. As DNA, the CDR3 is TGTGCCAGCAGCTTGGTACCGGGGACGGTCTCCTACGAGCAGTACTTC. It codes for CASSLVPGTVSYEQYF.

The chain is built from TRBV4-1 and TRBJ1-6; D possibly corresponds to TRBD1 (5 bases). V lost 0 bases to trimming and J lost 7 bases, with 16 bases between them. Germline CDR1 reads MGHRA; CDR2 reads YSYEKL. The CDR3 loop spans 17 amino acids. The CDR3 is CASSQDIVGGRNSPLHF. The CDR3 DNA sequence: TGCGCCAGCAGCCAAGATATTGTGGGGGGTCGGAATTCACCCCTCCACTTT.

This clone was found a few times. CDR3 in DNA: TGCGCCAGCAGCTTGGGGCTAGCGGGAGTTGAGCAGTTCTTC. Translated: CASSLGLAGVEQFF. This chain connects TRBV5-1 to TRBJ2-1; TRBD2 matches at 10 bases. This CDR3 contains 14 residues. V lost 0 bases to trimming and J lost 9 bases; unmatched junction nucleotides: 3. CDR1 SGHRS and CDR2 YFSETQ come from the germline V gene.

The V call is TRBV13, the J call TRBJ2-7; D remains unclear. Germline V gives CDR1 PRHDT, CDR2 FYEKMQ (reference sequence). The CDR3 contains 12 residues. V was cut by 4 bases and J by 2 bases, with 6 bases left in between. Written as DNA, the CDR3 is TGTGCCAGCAGCTACAGCGCCTACGAGCAGTACTTC. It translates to CASSYSAYEQYF.

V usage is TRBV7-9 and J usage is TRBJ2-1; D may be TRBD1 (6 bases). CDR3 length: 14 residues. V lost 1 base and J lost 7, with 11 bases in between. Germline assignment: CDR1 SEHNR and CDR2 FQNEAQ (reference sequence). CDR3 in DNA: TGTGCCAGCAGCTTAGTGCAGGGGTCGAATGAGCAGTTCTTC. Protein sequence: CASSLVQGSNEQFF.

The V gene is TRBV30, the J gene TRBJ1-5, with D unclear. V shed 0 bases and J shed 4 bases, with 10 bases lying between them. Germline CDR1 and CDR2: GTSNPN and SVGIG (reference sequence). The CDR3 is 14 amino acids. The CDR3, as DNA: TGTGCCTGGAGTGTACTGGACCTTAATCAGCCCCAGCATTTT. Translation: CAWSVLDLNQPQHF.

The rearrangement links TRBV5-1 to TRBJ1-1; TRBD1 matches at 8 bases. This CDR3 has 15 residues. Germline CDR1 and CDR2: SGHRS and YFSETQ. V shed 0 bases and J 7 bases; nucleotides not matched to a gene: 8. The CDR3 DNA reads TGCGCCAGCAGCTTGGGGACAGGGAGTTCCCGTGAAGCTTTCTTT. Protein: CASSLGTGSSREAFF.

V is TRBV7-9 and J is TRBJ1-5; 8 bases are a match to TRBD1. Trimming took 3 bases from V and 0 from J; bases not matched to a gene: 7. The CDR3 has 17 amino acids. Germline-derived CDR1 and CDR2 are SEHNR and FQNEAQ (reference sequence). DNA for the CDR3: TGTGCCAGCAGCTTGGGTCAGGGGGCAATTAGCAATCAGCCCCAGCATTTT. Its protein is CASSLGQGAISNQPQHF.